Each of the 27 T cell receptor beta chains below was sequenced from the same sample in a study of blood T cell repertoires in COVID-19. Clones were sequenced by immunoSEQ multiplex PCR, and TCRdb holds only the in-frame ones, with some missing. The table records roughly 210,000 clones, around four fifths of them present only once. The sample taken for sequencing was peripheral blood. These receptors all stem from a woman over 75 with COVID-19, enrolled during active disease.

The CDR3 region is CASSFTQGAPEAFF. The CDR3 nucleotides are TGTGCCAGCAGTTTTACCCAGGGGGCCCCTGAAGCTTTCTTT. The chain joins TRBV27 to TRBJ1-1; TRBD1 matches at 8 bases. V dropped 3 bases and J dropped 6; count of bases not matched to a gene: 6. CDR3 length: 14 residues. Germline V gene lookup returns CDR1 MNHEY and CDR2 SMNVEV (reference sequence).

In regard to this clone: Other DNA sequences of this sample code for an identical CDR3. CDR3: CASRGGAGNTIYF. CDR3 coding DNA: TGTGCCAGCAGGGGAGGGGCTGGAAACACCATATATTTT. The chain uses TRBV28 and TRBJ1-3, with a weak D call TRBD1 (5 bases). This CDR3 contains 13 residues. The V gene's germline CDR1 is MDHEN and CDR2 SYDVKM. The V and J ends lost 6 bases and 2 bases respectively, with 8 bases between them.

The CDR3 DNA reads as TGTGCCAGCAGCCCGCTCGTGGGGGCTGTCGGGGAGCTGTTTTTT. Translation: CASSPLVGAVGELFF. The gene calls are TRBV7-6 and TRBJ2-2; D possibly corresponds to TRBD1 (6 bases). The germline V and J ends were trimmed by 5 bases and 7 bases, with 17 bases remaining between them. Germline CDR1 and CDR2: SGHVS and FNYEAQ. CDR3 size: 15 residues.

This chain joins TRBV10-3 and TRBJ2-1; TRBD1 is a possible D gene (6 bases). Germline assignment: CDR1 ENHRY and CDR2 SYGVKD. CDR3 length: 12 residues. V lost 4 bases and J lost 5, with 6 bases in between. The CDR3 DNA follows: TGTGCCATCAGTGCAGGGGACAATGAGCAGTTCTTC. It specifies CAISAGDNEQFF.

This clone was seen a handful of times. The chain carries TRBV11-2 and TRBJ2-1; the match to TRBD2 covers 7 bases. This CDR3 region has 17 residues. Per germline, CDR1 SGHAT and CDR2 FQNNGV. With 1 base clipped from V and 3 bases from J, the junction kept 9 bases outside the gene matches. CDR3 residues: CASSLVAAGVHYNEQFF. DNA for the CDR3: TGTGCCAGCAGCTTAGTGGCTGCGGGGGTCCACTACAATGAGCAGTTCTTC.

The CDR3 sequence is CASSSGQGRTLNTEAFF. As DNA, the CDR3 is TGCGCCAGCAGCTCTGGACAGGGTCGTACCTTGAACACTGAAGCTTTCTTT. The chain has TRBV5-1 and TRBJ1-1; 8 nucleotides agree with TRBD1. With V trimmed by 3 bases and J by 0 bases, 10 bases remained unmatched. The CDR3 totals 17 residues. The germline V gene has CDR1 SGHRS and CDR2 YFSETQ.

This clone occurred a few times. The rearrangement uses TRBV19 and TRBJ2-1; 7 bases agree with TRBD2. Germline lookup yields CDR1 LNHDA and CDR2 SQIVND (reference sequence). The CDR3 sequence is 16 residues long. V shed 8 bases and J 2 bases; nucleotides not matched to a gene: 12. CDR3 DNA: TGTGCCAGTGGCAGTGGGGCTAGCGGCCCCTACAATGAGCAGTTCTTC. Translation: CASGSGASGPYNEQFF.

The V call is TRBV11-2, the J call TRBJ1-5; possible D gene TRBD1, 6 bases. The CDR3 loop spans 15 amino acids. V lost 10 bases, J lost 3 bases, and 19 bases lay in between. Germline CDR1 reads SGHAT; CDR2 reads FQNNGV. The CDR3 DNA is TGTGCCACCGCCCAAGGGGACAAACCCAATCAGCCCCAGCATTTT. It yields the protein CATAQGDKPNQPQHF.

V and J are TRBV19 and TRBJ2-1; TRBD1 is a possible D gene (6 bases). This CDR3 has 15 amino acids. Germline CDR1 and CDR2: LNHDA and SQIVND (reference sequence). V gave up 6 bases and J gave up 7 bases, with 19 bases separating them. The CDR3 region has the DNA TGTGCCAGTAGCAGCTCCGGGACACTCGTAAATGAGCAGTTCTTC. This gives the protein CASSSSGTLVNEQFF. Variable domain in full (rest from reference TRBV19 and TRBJ2-1): DGGITQSPKYLFRKEGQNVTLSCEQNLNHDAMYWYRQDPGQGLRLIYYSQIVNDFQKGDIAEGYSVSREKKESFPLTVTSAQKNPTAFYLCASSSSGTLVNEQFFGPGTRLTVL.

DNA for the CDR3: TGTGCCAGCAGATACACAGGGGGCCCCTACGAGCAGTACTTC. Protein sequence: CASRYTGGPYEQYF. This chain links TRBV6-5 with TRBJ2-7; 9 nucleotides match TRBD1. V lost 6 bases and J lost 2; bases outside the gene matches: 5. The CDR3 length is 14 residues. The germline V gene has CDR1 MNHEY and CDR2 SVGAGI.

The chain uses TRBV9 and TRBJ2-7; 8 bases are shared with TRBD1. The CDR3 runs 15 residues. Germline V gene data show CDR1 as SGDLS and CDR2 as YYNGEE. The trim removed 4 bases at V and 6 bases at J, leaving 12 bases unmatched. In nucleotides, the CDR3 is TGTGCCAGCAGCCCGGACAGGGCGAGCTTCGGCGAGCAGTACTTC. It codes for CASSPDRASFGEQYF.

This sequence joins TRBV30 and TRBJ2-5; 10 bases match TRBD1. CDR1 is GTSNPN, CDR2 SVGIG, per germline (reference sequence). The V gene end was trimmed by 1 base and the J gene end by 7 bases; junction bases not matched to a gene: 6. The CDR3 is made up of 14 amino acids. CDR3 bases: TGTGCCTGGAGTGGGGGACAGGGGTCAGGGACCCAGTACTTC. This gives the protein CAWSGGQGSGTQYF.

The chain couples TRBV3-1 (or the pseudogene TRBV3-2) to TRBJ2-7, with 11 bases aligning to TRBD1. Germline CDR1 is LGHDT and CDR2 is YNNKEL (reference sequence). The CDR3 covers 14 residues. V gave up 6 bases and J gave up 3 bases; unmatched junction bases: 4. CDR3 DNA: TGTGCCAGCAGAGGACAGGGGGCGGGCTACGAGCAGTACTTC. Its protein is CASRGQGAGYEQYF.

This clone was seen just once. V usage is TRBV28 and J usage is TRBJ2-2; 7 bases match TRBD2. The CDR3 loop spans 15 amino acids. V lost 6 bases to trimming and J lost 3 bases; unmatched junction nucleotides: 7. CDR1 and CDR2 (germline): MDHEN, SYDVKM. In DNA form, the CDR3 reads TGTGCCAGCAGGCAGGGCGGGGGTTACACCGGGGAGCTGTTTTTT. This sequence encodes CASRQGGGYTGELFF.

J is TRBJ1-3 and V is TRBV7-6; a weak D match, TRBD1 (5 bases). Trimming removed 5 bases at V and 0 bases at J, with 14 bases between. Germline V lookup: CDR1 SGHVS, CDR2 FNYEAQ. CDR3 length: 16 residues. DNA of the CDR3: TGTGCCAGCAGCCCGGACACGGAAACCTCTGGAAACACCATATATTTT. Protein: CASSPDTETSGNTIYF.

The chain carries TRBV6-2 or TRBV6-3 and TRBJ2-1; perhaps TRBD1 as D (7 bases). CDR3 length: 16 amino acids. With 5 bases removed from V and 3 bases from J, the gap between germline ends came to 17 bases. The germline V gene encodes CDR1 MNHEY and CDR2 SVGEGT. CDR3 bases: TGTGCCAGCAGTGAGACTAGGGGGCTAGACTACAATGAGCAGTTCTTC. Protein: CASSETRGLDYNEQFF.

This clone has more than one count but fewer than ten. V is TRBV6-5 and J is TRBJ1-5; D ambiguous. The CDR3 totals 14 residues. Germline CDR1 MNHEY, CDR2 SVGAGI. V was pared by 6 bases and J by 1 base, with 10 bases between. The CDR3 sequence is CASSHAESNQPQHF. The CDR3 nucleotides are TGTGCCAGCAGCCACGCCGAGAGCAATCAGCCCCAGCATTTT.

This clone occurred once. The rearrangement joins TRBV4-1 to TRBJ1-5, with D unresolved. With 3 bases removed from V and 2 bases from J, the gap between germline ends came to 20 bases. This CDR3 is built from 18 residues. In germline, CDR1 is MGHRA, CDR2 YSYEKL. DNA of the CDR3: TGCGCCAGCAGCCAGTTCTCAACGAGTGTAATTGGCAATCAGCCCCAGCATTTT. This sequence encodes CASSQFSTSVIGNQPQHF.

The chain is built from TRBV5-6 and TRBJ1-1; the D is unclear. Between the trimmed V and J ends, which lost 4 bases and 1 base, there was a span of 20 bases. CDR3 length equals 17 residues. CDR1 and CDR2 (germline): SGHDT, YYEEEE. The CDR3 sequence: CASSILSEAVRNTEAFF. Here the CDR3 DNA reads TGTGCCAGCAGCATACTCAGTGAGGCAGTAAGGAACACTGAAGCTTTCTTT.

The chain combines TRBV6-1 with TRBJ2-7; TRBD2 agrees at 14 bases. CDR3 size: 14 residues. V gave up 2 bases and J gave up 12 bases; unmatched junction bases: 6. Per germline, CDR1 MNHNS and CDR2 SASEGT. As DNA, the CDR3 is TGTGCCAGCAGTGAACCGGGACTAGCGGGGGACTCGTACTTC. Protein: CASSEPGLAGDSYF.

This clone was recorded only once. The chain carries TRBV28 and TRBJ1-5; 10 bases are shared with TRBD1. Germline CDR1 is MDHEN and CDR2 is SYDVKM. V shed 6 bases, J shed 4 bases, and the junction held 3 bases outside the gene matches. The CDR3 runs to 14 residues. The CDR3 spells CASRVGQGNQPQHF. In nucleotides, the CDR3 is TGTGCCAGCAGGGTGGGACAGGGGAATCAGCCCCAGCATTTT.

This sequence joins TRBV5-5 and TRBJ2-7; D possibly corresponds to TRBD1 (5 bases). Trimming pared 0 bases from V and 3 bases from J, leaving 13 bases between. CDR3 length: 15 residues. Germline V lookup: CDR1 SGHKS, CDR2 YYEKEE (reference sequence). The CDR3 coding sequence is TGTGCCAGCAGCTTGGCCCAGGGATCGTACTACGAGCAGTACTTC. Protein product: CASSLAQGSYYEQYF.

The chain recombines TRBV19 with TRBJ2-3; 9 positions match TRBD2. CDR1 LNHDA and CDR2 SQIVND come from the germline V gene (reference sequence). J gave up 6 bases and V 6 bases, and 13 bases lay outside the gene matches. The CDR3 has 16 amino acids. The CDR3 DNA reads as TGTGCCAGTAGGGCCGGCGGGAGGGGGCGGGCGGATACGCAGTATTTT. Its protein product is CASRAGGRGRADTQYF.

This clone was detected a few times. The chain joins TRBV6-2 or TRBV6-3 to TRBJ1-5, with a tentative D call TRBD1 (5 bases). V gave up 6 bases and J gave up 5 bases, with 11 bases separating them. The CDR3 has 13 amino acids. Germline V gene lookup returns CDR1 MNHEY and CDR2 SVGEGT. The CDR3 sequence: CASSVDSYQPQHF. CDR3 nucleotide sequence: TGTGCCAGCAGCGTCGACAGTTATCAGCCCCAGCATTTT.

The genes are TRBV5-1 and TRBJ2-2, with TRBD1 matching 10 bases. This CDR3 is built from 14 residues. From germline, CDR1 is SGHRS and CDR2 YFSETQ. Trimming took 6 bases from V and 4 from J; bases not matched to a gene: 3. The CDR3 sequence: CASTDRGTTGELFF. CDR3 sequence (DNA): TGCGCCAGCACGGACAGGGGGACCACCGGGGAGCTGTTTTTT.

CDR3 in DNA: TGTGCCAGCAGCAAGGGCCAGCTAACCGGGGAGCTGTTTTTT. The encoded protein is CASSKGQLTGELFF. J is TRBJ2-2 and V is TRBV21-1; the table's D gene call, TRBD1, was not cross checked with the DNA. TRBV21-1 is deemed a pseudogene. CDR3 length: 14 amino acids.

This chain joins TRBV28 and TRBJ1-4; D is unresolved. CDR1 and CDR2 from the germline V gene are MDHEN and SYDVKM. Trimming took 6 bases from V and 5 from J, leaving 13 bases between them. The CDR3 has 14 amino acids. CDR3 protein: CASRKEVLNEKLFF. In nucleotides, the CDR3 is TGTGCCAGCAGGAAGGAGGTCCTAAATGAAAAACTGTTTTTT.